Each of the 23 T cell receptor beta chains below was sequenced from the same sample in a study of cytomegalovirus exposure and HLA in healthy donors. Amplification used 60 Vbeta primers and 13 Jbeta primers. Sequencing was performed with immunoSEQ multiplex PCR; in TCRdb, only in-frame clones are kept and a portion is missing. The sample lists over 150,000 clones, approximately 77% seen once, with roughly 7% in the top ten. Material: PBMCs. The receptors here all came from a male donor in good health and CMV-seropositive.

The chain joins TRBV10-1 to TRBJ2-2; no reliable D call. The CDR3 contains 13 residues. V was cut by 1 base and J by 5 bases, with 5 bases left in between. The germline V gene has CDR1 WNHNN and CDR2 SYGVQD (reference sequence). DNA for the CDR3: TGCGCCAGCAGTGAGTTAGTAACCGGGGAGCTGTTTTTT. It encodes CASSELVTGELFF.

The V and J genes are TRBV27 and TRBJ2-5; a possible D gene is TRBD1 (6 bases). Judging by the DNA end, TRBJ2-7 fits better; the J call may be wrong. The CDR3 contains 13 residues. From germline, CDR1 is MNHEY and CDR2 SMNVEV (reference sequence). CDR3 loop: CASSRTATYEQYF. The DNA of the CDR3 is TGTGCCAGCAGTCGGACAGCTACCTACGAGCAGTACTTC.

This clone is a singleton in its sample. CDR3 sequence: CAISPGQSSYNEQFF. The CDR3 DNA sequence: TGTGCCATCAGCCCGGGACAGAGCTCCTACAATGAGCAGTTCTTC. J is TRBJ2-1 and V is TRBV10-3; TRBD1 matches at 7 bases. V lost 6 bases to trimming and J lost 0 bases; unmatched junction nucleotides: 5. The CDR3 has 15 amino acids. CDR1 ENHRY and CDR2 SYGVKD come from the germline V gene.

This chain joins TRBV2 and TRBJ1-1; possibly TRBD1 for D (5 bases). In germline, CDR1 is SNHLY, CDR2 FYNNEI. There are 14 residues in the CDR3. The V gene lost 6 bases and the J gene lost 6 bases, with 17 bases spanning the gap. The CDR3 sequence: CASSWRGADPEAFF. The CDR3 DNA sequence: TGTGCCAGCAGCTGGAGGGGAGCCGACCCTGAAGCTTTCTTT.

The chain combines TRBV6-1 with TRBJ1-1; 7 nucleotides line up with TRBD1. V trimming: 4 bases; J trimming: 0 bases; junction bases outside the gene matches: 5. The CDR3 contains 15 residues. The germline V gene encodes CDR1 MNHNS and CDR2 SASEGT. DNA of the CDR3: TGTGCCAGCAGTGTATACAGGGGCCTGAACACTGAAGCTTTCTTT. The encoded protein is CASSVYRGLNTEAFF.

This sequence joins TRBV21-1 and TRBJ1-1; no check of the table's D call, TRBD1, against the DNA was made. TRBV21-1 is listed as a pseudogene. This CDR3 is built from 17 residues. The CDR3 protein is CASNSPTPTGKNTEAFF. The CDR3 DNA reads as TGTGCCAGCAACTCTCCCACCCCGACAGGGAAGAACACTGAAGCTTTCTTT.

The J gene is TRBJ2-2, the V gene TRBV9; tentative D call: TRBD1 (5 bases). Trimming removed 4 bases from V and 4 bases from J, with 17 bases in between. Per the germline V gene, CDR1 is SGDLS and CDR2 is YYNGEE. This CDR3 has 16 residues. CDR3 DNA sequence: TGTGCCAGCAGCCCCCCTCTGGGGCTTAGCACCGGGGAGCTGTTTTTT. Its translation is CASSPPLGLSTGELFF. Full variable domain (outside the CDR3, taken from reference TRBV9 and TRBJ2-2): DSGVTQTPKHLITATGQRVTLRCSPRSGDLSVYWYQQSLDQGLQFLIQYYNGEERAKGNILERFSAQQFPDLHSELNLSSLELGDSALYFCASSPPLGLSTGELFFGEGSRLTVL.

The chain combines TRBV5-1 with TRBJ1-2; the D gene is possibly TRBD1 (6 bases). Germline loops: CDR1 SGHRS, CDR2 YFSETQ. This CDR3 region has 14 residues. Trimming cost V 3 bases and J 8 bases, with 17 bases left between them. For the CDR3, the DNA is TGCGCCAGCAGCTACCCGGGACAAAGAGAAGGCTACACCTTC. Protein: CASSYPGQREGYTF.

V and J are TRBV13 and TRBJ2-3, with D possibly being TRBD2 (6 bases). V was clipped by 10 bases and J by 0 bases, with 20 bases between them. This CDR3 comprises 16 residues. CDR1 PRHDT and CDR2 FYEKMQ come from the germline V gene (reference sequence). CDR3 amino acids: CATTRPGSGSTDTQYF. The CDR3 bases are TGTGCCACTACACGCCCTGGGAGCGGGAGCACAGATACGCAGTATTTT.

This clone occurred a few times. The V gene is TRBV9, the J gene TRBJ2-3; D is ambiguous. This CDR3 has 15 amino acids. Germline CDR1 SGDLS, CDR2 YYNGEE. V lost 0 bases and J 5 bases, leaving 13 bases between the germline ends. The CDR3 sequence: CASSVAKAAGDTQYF. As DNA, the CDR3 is TGTGCCAGCAGCGTAGCTAAAGCCGCCGGAGATACGCAGTATTTT.

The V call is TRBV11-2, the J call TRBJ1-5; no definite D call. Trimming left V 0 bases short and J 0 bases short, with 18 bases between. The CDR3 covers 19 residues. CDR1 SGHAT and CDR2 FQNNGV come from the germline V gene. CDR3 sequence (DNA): TGTGCCAGCAGCTTAGAAAGGGTCCCAACAGCGGATAGCAATCAGCCCCAGCATTTT. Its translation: CASSLERVPTADSNQPQHF.

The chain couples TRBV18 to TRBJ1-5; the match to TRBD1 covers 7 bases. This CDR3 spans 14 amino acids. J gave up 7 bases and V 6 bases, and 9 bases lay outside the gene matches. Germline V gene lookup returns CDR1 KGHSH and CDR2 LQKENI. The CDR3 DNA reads TGTGCCAGCTCGCGACAGGGAATACAGCAGCCCCAGCATTTT. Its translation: CASSRQGIQQPQHF.

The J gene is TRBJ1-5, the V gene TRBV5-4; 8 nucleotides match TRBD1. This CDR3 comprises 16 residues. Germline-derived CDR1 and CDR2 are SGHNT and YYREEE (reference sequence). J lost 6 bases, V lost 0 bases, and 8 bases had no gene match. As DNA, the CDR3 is TGTGCCAGCAGCTTGGGAATGGACAGGGTGGGTCAGCCCCAGCATTTT. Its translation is CASSLGMDRVGQPQHF.

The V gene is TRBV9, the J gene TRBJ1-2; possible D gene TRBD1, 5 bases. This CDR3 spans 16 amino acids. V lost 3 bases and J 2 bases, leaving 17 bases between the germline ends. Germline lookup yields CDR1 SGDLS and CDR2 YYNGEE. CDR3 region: CASSANGKGRNYGYTF. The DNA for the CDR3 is TGTGCCAGCAGCGCTAACGGGAAGGGGAGGAACTATGGCTACACCTTC.

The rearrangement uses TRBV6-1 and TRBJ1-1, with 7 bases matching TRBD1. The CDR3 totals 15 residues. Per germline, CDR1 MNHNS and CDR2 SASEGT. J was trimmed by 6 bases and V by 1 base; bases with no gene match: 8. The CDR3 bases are TGTGCCAGCAGTGAAGTAAGGGGGCCCAATGCTGAAGCTTTCTTT. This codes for CASSEVRGPNAEAFF.

The CDR3 DNA sequence: TGTGCCAGCGGAGGGGGCGAGACCCAGTACTTC. This sequence encodes CASGGGETQYF. This chain joins TRBV6-5 and TRBJ2-5; weak D call: TRBD1 (7 bases). The CDR3 has 11 residues. The germline gives CDR1 MNHEY, CDR2 SVGAGI. Trimming took 8 bases from V and 5 from J, leaving 9 bases between them.

The CDR3 nucleotides read TGTGCCAGCAGTCCGGACAGGGTCCAAGAGACCCAGTACTTC. Translation gives CASSPDRVQETQYF. The J gene is TRBJ2-5, the V gene TRBV27; 8 bases fit TRBD1. The length of the CDR3 is 14 residues. The germline CDR1 and CDR2 sequences are MNHEY and SMNVEV (reference sequence). V shed 5 bases and J 1 base; nucleotides not matched to a gene: 3.

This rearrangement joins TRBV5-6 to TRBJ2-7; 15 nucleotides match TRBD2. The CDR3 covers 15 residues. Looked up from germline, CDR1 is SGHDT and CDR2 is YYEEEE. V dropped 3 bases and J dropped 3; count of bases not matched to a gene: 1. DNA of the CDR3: TGTGCCAGCAGCTGGGGACTAGCGGGAGGCTACGAGCAGTACTTC. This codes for CASSWGLAGGYEQYF.

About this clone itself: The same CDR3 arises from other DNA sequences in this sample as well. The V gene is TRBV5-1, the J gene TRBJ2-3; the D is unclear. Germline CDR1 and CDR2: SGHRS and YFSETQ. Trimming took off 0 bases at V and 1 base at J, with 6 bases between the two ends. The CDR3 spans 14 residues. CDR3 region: CASSLGPGTDTQYF. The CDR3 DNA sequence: TGCGCCAGCAGCTTGGGGCCAGGCACAGATACGCAGTATTTT.

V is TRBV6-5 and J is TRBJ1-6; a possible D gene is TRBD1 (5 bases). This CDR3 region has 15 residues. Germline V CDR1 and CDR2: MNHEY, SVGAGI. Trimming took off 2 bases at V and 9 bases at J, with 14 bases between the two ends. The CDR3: CASSYSRGEGSPLHF. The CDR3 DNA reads TGTGCCAGCAGTTACAGCCGGGGGGAGGGTTCACCCCTCCACTTT.

In nucleotides, the CDR3 is TGTGCCAGCAGTGACTGGGCAGGGGGCTTTGGCTACACCTTC. Amino acid sequence: CASSDWAGGFGYTF. V is TRBV6-1 and J is TRBJ1-2; 8 bases align to TRBD1. This CDR3 is 14 amino acids long. Germline V gene sequence: CDR1 MNHNS, CDR2 SASEGT. The V segment lost 3 bases and the J segment 7 bases; nucleotides outside the gene matches: 7.

The DNA for the CDR3 is TGTGCCAGCAGTCTGGACAGGGTGAACACTGAAGCTTTCTTT. Its translation: CASSLDRVNTEAFF. This chain uses TRBV2 with TRBJ1-1; 8 nucleotides line up with TRBD1. V was pared by 5 bases and J by 0 bases, with 2 bases of the junction left unmatched. The CDR3 has 14 residues. Germline assignment: CDR1 SNHLY and CDR2 FYNNEI.

CDR3 in amino acids: CASSLGGGVLSGYTF. CDR3 DNA sequence: TGTGCCAGCAGCTTGGGCGGGGGGGTCCTTAGTGGCTACACCTTC. This sequence joins TRBV5-5 and TRBJ1-2; perhaps TRBD1 as D (5 bases). The V and J ends lost 0 bases and 7 bases respectively, with 16 bases between them. Germline V CDR1 and CDR2: SGHKS, YYEKEE (reference sequence). The CDR3 is 15 amino acids.